This TCR beta chain was observed in a study of T cell repertoires in cytomegalovirus infection. Study-wide background: Matching HLA type, along with CMV infection, was indicated by public TCR beta signatures. General study points: Public TCR beta family frequency separated CMV-and-HLA carriers, including in an independent cohort. HLA-C-restricted CMV clonotypes gave the most frequent clonotype in two of eight donors.

This clonotype was recorded many times. Antigen unknown. The V gene lost 5 bases and the J gene lost 7 bases, with 17 bases spanning the gap. The V gene's germline CDR1 is SGHTA and CDR2 FQGNSA. This CDR3 is built from 14 residues. Using its own MiXCR run on the reads, TCRdb lists one record per CDR3 protein. Among fewer than 700,000 distinct CDR3 sequences, about 24% were seen once, and the ten largest hold less than 10%. The sequenced sample consisted of CD8+ T cells from PBMCs. This receptor was obtained from a human donor in good health (CMV status not recorded). Some clones in this sample may be carry-over from other donors' samples. V gene TRBV7-2 combines with J gene TRBJ1-1; a possible D gene is TRBD1 (6 bases). This CDR3 is CASSVYPGHLEAFF. The CDR3 coding sequence is TGTGCCAGCAGCGTGTACCCGGGACACCTTGAAGCTTTCTTT.